This T cell receptor beta chain came from a study of control samples from healthy donors and cancer patients. Here immunoSEQ multiplex PCR was the method, and the copy in TCRdb shows in-frame clones only, minus some. The table shows some 73,000 clones, with about 95% occurring only once. Germline values: CDR1 MNHEY, CDR2 SVGAGI. The CDR3 spans 14 residues. V shed 6 bases and J shed 1 base, with 12 bases lying between them. The TCR was taken from a woman aged 40 to 49 in good health. Material for sequencing was blood. This rearrangement joins TRBV6-5 to TRBJ1-2; unclear D gene. CDR3 protein: CASRTGTDNYGYTF. CDR3 coding DNA: TGTGCCAGCAGGACCGGTACAGATAACTATGGCTACACCTTC.